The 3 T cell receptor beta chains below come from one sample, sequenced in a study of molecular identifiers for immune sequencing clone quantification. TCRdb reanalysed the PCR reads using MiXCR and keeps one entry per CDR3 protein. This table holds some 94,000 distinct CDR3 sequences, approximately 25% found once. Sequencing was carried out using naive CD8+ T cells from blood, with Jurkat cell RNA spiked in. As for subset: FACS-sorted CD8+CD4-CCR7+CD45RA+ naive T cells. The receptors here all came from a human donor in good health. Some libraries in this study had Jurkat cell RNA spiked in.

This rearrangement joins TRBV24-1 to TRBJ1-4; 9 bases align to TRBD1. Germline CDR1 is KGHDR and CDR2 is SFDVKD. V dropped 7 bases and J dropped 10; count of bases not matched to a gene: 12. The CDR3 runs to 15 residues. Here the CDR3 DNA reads TGTGCCACCAGCACAGAGACAGGGGGGATTGGAAAACTGTTTTTT. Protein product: CATSTETGGIGKLFF.

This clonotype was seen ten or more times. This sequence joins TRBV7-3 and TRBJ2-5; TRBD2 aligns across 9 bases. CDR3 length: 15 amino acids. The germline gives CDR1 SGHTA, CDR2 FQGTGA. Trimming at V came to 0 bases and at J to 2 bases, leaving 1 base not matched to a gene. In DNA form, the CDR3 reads TGTGCCAGCAGCTTAACTAGCGGGAGTCAAGAGACCCAGTACTTC. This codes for CASSLTSGSQETQYF.

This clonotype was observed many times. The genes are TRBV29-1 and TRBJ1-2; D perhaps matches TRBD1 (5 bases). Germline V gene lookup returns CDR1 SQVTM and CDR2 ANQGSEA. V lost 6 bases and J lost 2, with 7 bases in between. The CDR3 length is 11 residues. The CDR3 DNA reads TGCAGCGTCAAGGGGAACTATGGCTACACCTTC. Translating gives CSVKGNYGYTF.